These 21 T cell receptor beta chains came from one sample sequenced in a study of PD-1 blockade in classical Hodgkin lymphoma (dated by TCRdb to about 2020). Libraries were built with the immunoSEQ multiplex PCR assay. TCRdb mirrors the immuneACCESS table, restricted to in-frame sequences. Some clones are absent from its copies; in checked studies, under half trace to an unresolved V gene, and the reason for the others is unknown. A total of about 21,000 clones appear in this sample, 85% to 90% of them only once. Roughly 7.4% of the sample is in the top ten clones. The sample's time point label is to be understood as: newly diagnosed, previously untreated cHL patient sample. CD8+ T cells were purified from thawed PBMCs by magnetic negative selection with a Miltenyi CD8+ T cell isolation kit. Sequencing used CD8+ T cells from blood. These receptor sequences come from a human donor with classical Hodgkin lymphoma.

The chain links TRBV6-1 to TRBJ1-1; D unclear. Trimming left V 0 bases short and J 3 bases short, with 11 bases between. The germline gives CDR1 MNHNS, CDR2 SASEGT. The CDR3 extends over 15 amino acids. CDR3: CASSEASYRYTEAFF. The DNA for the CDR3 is TGTGCCAGCAGTGAAGCGAGTTATAGGTACACTGAAGCTTTCTTT.

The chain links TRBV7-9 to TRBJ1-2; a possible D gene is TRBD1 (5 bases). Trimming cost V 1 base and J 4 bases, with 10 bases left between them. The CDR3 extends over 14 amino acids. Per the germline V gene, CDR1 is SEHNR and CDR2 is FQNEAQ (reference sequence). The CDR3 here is CASSLGGKLYGYTF. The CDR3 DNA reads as TGTGCCAGCAGCTTAGGGGGCAAACTCTATGGCTACACCTTC.

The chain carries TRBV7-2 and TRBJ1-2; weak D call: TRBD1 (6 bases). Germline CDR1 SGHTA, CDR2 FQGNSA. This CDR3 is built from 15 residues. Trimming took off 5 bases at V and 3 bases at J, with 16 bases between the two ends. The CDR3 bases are TGTGCCAGCAGCCTGTCCCAGGGGCCCTACTATGGCTACACCTTC. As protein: CASSLSQGPYYGYTF. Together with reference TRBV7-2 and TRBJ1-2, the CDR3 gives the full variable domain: GAGVSQSPSNKVTEKGKDVELRCDPISGHTALYWYRQSLGQGLEFLIYFQGNSAPDKSGLPSDRFSAERTGGSVSTLTIQRTQQEDSAVYLCASSLSQGPYYGYTFGSGTRLTVV.

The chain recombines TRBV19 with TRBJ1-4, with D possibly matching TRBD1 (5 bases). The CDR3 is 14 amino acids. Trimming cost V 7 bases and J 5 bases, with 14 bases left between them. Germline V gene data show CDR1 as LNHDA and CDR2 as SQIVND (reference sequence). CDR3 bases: TGTGCCAGTACCGATCGGGGGTCAAATGAAAAACTGTTTTTT. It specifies CASTDRGSNEKLFF. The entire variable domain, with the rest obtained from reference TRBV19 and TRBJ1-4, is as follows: DGGITQSPKYLFRKEGQNVTLSCEQNLNHDAMYWYRQDPGQGLRLIYYSQIVNDFQKGDIAEGYSVSREKKESFPLTVTSAQKNPTAFYLCASTDRGSNEKLFFGSGTQLSVL.

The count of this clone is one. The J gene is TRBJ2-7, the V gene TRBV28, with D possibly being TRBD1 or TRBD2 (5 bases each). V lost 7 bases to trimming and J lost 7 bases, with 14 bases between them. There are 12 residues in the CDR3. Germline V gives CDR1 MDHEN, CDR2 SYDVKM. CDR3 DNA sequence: TGTGCCAGCAATAGGGGCGGGTTGGAGCAGTACTTC. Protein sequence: CASNRGGLEQYF.

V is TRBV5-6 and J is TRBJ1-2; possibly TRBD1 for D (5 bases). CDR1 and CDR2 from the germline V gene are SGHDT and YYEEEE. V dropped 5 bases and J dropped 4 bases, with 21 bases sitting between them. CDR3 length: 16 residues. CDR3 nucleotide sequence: TGTGCCAGCAGGACCCCCTTCGGACACCGGGGCTATGGCTACACCTTC. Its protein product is CASRTPFGHRGYGYTF. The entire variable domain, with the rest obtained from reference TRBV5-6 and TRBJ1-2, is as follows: DAGVTQSPTHLIKTRGQQVTLRCSPKSGHDTVSWYQQALGQGPQFIFQYYEEEERQRGNFPDRFSGHQFPNYSSELNVNALLLGDSALYLCASRTPFGHRGYGYTFGSGTRLTVV.

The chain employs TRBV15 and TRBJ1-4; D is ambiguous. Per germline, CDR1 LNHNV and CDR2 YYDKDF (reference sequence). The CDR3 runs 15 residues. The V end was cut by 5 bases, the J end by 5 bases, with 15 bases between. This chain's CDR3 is CATSPGAAPNEKLFF. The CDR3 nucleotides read TGTGCCACCAGCCCCGGCGCGGCACCGAATGAAAAACTGTTTTTT.

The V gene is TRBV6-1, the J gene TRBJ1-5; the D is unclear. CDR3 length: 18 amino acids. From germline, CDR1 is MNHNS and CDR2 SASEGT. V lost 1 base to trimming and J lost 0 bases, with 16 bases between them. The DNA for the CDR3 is TGTGCCAGCAGTGAAGGGAGATTTGGCCTATATAGCAATCAGCCCCAGCATTTT. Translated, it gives CASSEGRFGLYSNQPQHF.

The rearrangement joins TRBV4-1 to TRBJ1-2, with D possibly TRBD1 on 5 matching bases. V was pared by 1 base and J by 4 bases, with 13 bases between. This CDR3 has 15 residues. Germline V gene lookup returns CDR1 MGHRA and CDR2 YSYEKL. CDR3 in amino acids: CASSQVRDRSYGYTF. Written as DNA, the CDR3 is TGCGCCAGCAGCCAAGTCAGAGACAGAAGCTATGGCTACACCTTC.

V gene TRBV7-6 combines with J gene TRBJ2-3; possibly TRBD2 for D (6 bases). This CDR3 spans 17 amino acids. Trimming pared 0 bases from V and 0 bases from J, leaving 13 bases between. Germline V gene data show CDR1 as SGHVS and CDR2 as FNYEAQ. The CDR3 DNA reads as TGTGCCAGCAGCTTAGCGGGGACTTACACTAGCACAGATACGCAGTATTTT. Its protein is CASSLAGTYTSTDTQYF. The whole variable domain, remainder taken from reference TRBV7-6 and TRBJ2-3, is GAGVSQSPRYKVTKRGQDVALRCDPISGHVSLYWYRQALGQGPEFLTYFNYEAQQDKSGLPNDRFSAERPEGSISTLTIQRTEQRDSAMYRCASSLAGTYTSTDTQYFGPGTRLTVL.

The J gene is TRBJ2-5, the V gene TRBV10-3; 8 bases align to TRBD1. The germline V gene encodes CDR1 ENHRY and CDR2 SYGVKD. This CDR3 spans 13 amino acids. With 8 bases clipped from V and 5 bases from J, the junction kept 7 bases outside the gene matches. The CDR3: CAIGTGSWETQYF. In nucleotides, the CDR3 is TGTGCCATCGGGACAGGTTCTTGGGAGACCCAGTACTTC.

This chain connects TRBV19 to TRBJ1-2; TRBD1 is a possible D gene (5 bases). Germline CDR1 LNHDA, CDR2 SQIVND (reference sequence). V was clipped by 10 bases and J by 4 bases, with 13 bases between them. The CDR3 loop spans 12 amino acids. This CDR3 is CATGTGLYGYTF. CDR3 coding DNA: TGTGCCACCGGGACCGGGCTCTATGGCTACACCTTC.

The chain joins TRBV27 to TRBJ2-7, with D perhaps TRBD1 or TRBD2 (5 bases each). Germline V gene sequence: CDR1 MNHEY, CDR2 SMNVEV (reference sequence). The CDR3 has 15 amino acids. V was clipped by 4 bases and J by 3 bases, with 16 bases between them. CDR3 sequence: CASSSGWGTLYEQYF. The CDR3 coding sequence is TGTGCCAGCAGTTCCGGGTGGGGGACCCTCTACGAGCAGTACTTC.

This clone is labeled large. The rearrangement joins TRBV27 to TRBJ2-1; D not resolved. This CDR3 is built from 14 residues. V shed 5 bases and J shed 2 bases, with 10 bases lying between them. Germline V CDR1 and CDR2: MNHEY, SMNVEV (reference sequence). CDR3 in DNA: TGTGCCAGCAGTATAGTATCCCCCTACAATGAGCAGTTCTTC. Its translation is CASSIVSPYNEQFF.

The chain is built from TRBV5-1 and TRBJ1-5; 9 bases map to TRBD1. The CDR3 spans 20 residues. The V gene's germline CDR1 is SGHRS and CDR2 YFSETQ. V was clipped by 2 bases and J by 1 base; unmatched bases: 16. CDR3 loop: CASSFSFFPGQGKSNQPQHF. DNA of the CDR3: TGCGCCAGCAGCTTTTCCTTTTTCCCGGGACAGGGAAAGAGCAATCAGCCCCAGCATTTT.

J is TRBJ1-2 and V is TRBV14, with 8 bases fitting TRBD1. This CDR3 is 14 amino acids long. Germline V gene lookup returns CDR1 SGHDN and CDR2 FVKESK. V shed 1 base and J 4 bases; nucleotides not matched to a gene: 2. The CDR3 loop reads CASSQGQGFYGYTF. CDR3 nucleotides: TGTGCCAGCAGCCAAGGACAGGGGTTCTATGGCTACACCTTC.

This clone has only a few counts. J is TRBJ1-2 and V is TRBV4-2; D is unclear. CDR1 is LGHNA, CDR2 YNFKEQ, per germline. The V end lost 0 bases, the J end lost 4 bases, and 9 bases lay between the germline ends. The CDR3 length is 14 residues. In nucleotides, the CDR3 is TGTGCCAGCAGCCAAGAAATGAACAGCTATGGCTACACCTTC. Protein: CASSQEMNSYGYTF.

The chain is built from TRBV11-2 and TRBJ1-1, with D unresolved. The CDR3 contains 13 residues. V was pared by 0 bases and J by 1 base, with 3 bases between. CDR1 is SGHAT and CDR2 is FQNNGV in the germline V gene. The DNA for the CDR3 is TGTGCCAGCAGCTTAGACGGGAACACTGAAGCTTTCTTT. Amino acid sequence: CASSLDGNTEAFF.

This chain's CDR3 is CASRRHTSGGAYEQYF. CDR3 sequence (DNA): TGTGCCAGCAGACGACACACTAGCGGGGGGGCGTACGAGCAGTACTTC. This rearrangement joins TRBV2 to TRBJ2-7; 13 nucleotides match TRBD2. The CDR3 runs 16 residues. Germline V gene lookup returns CDR1 SNHLY and CDR2 FYNNEI. V shed 6 bases and J 4 bases; nucleotides not matched to a gene: 9.

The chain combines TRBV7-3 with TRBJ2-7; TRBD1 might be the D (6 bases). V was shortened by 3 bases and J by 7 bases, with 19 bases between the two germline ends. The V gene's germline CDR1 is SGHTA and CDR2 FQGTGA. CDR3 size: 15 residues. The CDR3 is CASSFRGSLPGEQYF. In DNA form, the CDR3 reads TGTGCCAGCAGCTTTAGGGGGAGCCTTCCTGGGGAGCAGTACTTC.

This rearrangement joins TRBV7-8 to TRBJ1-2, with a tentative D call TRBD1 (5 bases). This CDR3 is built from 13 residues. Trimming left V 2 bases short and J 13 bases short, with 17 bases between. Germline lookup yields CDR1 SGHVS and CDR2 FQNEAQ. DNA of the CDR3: TGTGCCAGCAGCTTAACAGAAAAGGGGAAGGGCACCTTC. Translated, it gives CASSLTEKGKGTF.